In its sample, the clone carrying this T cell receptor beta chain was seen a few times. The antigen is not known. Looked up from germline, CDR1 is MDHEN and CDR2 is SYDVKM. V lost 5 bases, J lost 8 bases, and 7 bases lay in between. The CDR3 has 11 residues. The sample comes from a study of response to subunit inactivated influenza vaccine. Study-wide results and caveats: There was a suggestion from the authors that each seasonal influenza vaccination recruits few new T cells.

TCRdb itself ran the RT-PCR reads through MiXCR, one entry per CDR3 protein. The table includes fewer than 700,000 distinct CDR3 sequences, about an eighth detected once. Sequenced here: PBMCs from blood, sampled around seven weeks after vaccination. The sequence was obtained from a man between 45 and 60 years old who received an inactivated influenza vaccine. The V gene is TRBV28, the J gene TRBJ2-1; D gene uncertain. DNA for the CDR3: TGTGCCAGCAGTGGCATCGATGAGCAGTTCTTC. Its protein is CASSGIDEQFF. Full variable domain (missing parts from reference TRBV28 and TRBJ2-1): DVKVTQSSRYLVKRTGEKVFLECVQDMDHENMFWYRQDPGLGLRLIYFSYDVKMKEKGDIPEGYSVSREKKERFSLILESASTNQTSMYLCASSGIDEQFFGPGTRLTVL.